The 7 T cell receptor beta chains reported below all come from one sample, sequenced in a study of blood T cell repertoires in COVID-19. Profiling relied on immunoSEQ multiplex PCR, and the TCRdb table lists in-frame clones only, not all of them. The table shows 95,000 to 150,000 clones, with just over 85% occurring only once. Sample: peripheral blood. The receptor source for this set is a woman aged 45-60 years with active or convalescent COVID-19.

This chain links TRBV7-3 with TRBJ2-1; 8 nucleotides align to TRBD2. From germline, CDR1 is SGHTA and CDR2 FQGTGA. The CDR3 extends over 13 amino acids. The ends lost 7 bases at V and 10 bases at J; junction bases unmatched: 9. CDR3 nucleotides: TGTGCCAGCACCATACCCGGGGGGGAAGAGCAGTTCTTC. Its translation: CASTIPGGEEQFF.

This chain links TRBV7-8 with TRBJ2-7, with TRBD1 identical over 7 bases. Trimming removed 2 bases from V and 4 bases from J; junction bases left unmatched: 8. Germline assignment: CDR1 SGHVS and CDR2 FQNEAQ. The CDR3 contains 15 residues. The CDR3 nucleotides read TGTGCCAGCAGCTTAAGCCGGACAGGAGCGTACGAGCAGTACTTC. Translating it yields CASSLSRTGAYEQYF.

This clone was seen only a few times. The CDR3 region is CASSLFDRAYYGYTF. CDR3 DNA sequence: TGTGCCAGCAGCTTATTTGACAGGGCGTACTATGGCTACACCTTC. The chain links TRBV7-2 to TRBJ1-2; 7 positions match TRBD1. With 2 bases clipped from V and 3 bases from J, the junction kept 6 bases outside the gene matches. Germline CDR1 reads SGHTA; CDR2 reads FQGNSA. This CDR3 is 15 amino acids long.

The V call is TRBV10-1, the J call TRBJ2-7; the match to TRBD2 covers 7 bases. V lost 3 bases to trimming and J lost 4 bases; unmatched junction nucleotides: 15. This CDR3 is 17 amino acids long. Germline CDR1 reads WNHNN; CDR2 reads SYGVQD (reference sequence). CDR3 coding DNA: TGCGCCAGCAGTGATCCCCTTTTGCGGGAGTTCGGTTACGAGCAGTACTTC. Protein sequence: CASSDPLLREFGYEQYF.

This sequence joins TRBV11-3 and TRBJ2-1; TRBD2 aligns across 8 bases. This CDR3 comprises 14 residues. CDR1 is SGHNT and CDR2 is YENEEA in the germline V gene. Trimming cost V 1 base and J 8 bases; bases outside gene matches: 4. The DNA of the CDR3 is TGTGCCAGCAGCTTAGCGGGAGGGGAATATGAGCAGTTCTTC. It translates to CASSLAGGEYEQFF.

The genes are TRBV2 and TRBJ1-2; 10 bases are a match to TRBD1. With V trimmed by 4 bases and J by 6 bases, 2 bases remained unmatched. The germline V gene has CDR1 SNHLY and CDR2 FYNNEI. The CDR3 totals 13 residues. The CDR3 DNA is TGTGCCAGCAGTGCCGGGACAGGGGATGGCTACACCTTC. This gives the protein CASSAGTGDGYTF.

The chain combines TRBV20-1 with TRBJ2-1; 7 bases map to TRBD2. The ends lost 3 bases at V and 8 bases at J; junction bases unmatched: 10. The CDR3 runs 14 residues. Germline-derived CDR1 and CDR2 are DFQATT and SNEGSKA (reference sequence). The CDR3 loop reads CSASPAGTFHEQFF. The CDR3 coding sequence is TGCAGTGCTAGTCCAGCGGGAACGTTCCATGAGCAGTTCTTC.